The subject of this entry is one T cell receptor beta chain. No antigen is known for it. This record comes from a study of cytomegalovirus exposure and HLA in healthy donors. General observations from the study: DRB1 showed the most TCR associations and HLA-C the fewest in a later analysis, as rates varied by HLA locus.

The CDR3 spans 15 residues. V was trimmed by 5 bases and J by 5 bases, leaving 16 bases between them. Per the germline V gene, CDR1 is SNHLY and CDR2 is FYNNEI. In the PCR, 60 Vbeta and 13 Jbeta primers were used. Generated by immunoSEQ multiplex PCR, the TCRdb table keeps only in-frame clones and is missing some. The sample has around 150,000 clones; around 68% are singletons. The specimen was PBMCs. This chain joins TRBV2 and TRBJ1-5, with D possibly matching TRBD1 (6 bases). The TCR comes from a woman in her thirties or forties in good health and CMV-seropositive. CDR3: CASSPRDTSYQPQHF. In DNA, the CDR3 is TGTGCCAGCAGTCCCCGGGACACCTCTTATCAGCCCCAGCATTTT.